A single sample gave rise to the 9 T cell receptor beta chains below, sequenced in a study of cytomegalovirus exposure and HLA in healthy donors. The primer mix had 60 Vbeta and 13 Jbeta primers. Clones were sequenced by immunoSEQ multiplex PCR, and TCRdb holds only the in-frame ones, with some missing. The sample yields roughly 150,000 clones, roughly 80% seen once. The sample consisted of PBMCs. These TCRs come from a male donor in good health and CMV-seronegative.

J is TRBJ1-1 and V is TRBV15; D is possibly TRBD1 (5 bases). Germline V gives CDR1 LNHNV, CDR2 YYDKDF (reference sequence). Trimming removed 1 base from V and 1 base from J, with 13 bases in between. This CDR3 region has 16 residues. CDR3 protein: CATSRGGAQRNTEAFF. The CDR3 bases are TGTGCCACCAGCAGAGGGGGCGCTCAAAGGAACACTGAAGCTTTCTTT.

This clone has only a few counts. V usage is TRBV29-1 and J usage is TRBJ2-1; the D gene is possibly TRBD1 (5 bases). The ends were cut back, 0 bases at V and 4 bases at J, with 7 bases in the middle. The CDR3 covers 13 residues. Germline CDR1 and CDR2: SQVTM and ANQGSEA. In nucleotides, the CDR3 is TGCAGCGTTGAAGATCCAGGGTACAATGAGCAGTTCTTC. Protein: CSVEDPGYNEQFF.

The rearrangement joins TRBV7-6 to TRBJ2-5, with 7 bases aligning to TRBD2. The CDR3 totals 16 residues. Germline trimming cut 5 bases from V and 5 bases from J; bases unmatched to any gene: 14. In germline, CDR1 is SGHVS, CDR2 FNYEAQ. CDR3 in amino acids: CASSPPPAGARETQYF. The CDR3 DNA reads TGTGCCAGCAGCCCGCCCCCGGCGGGAGCGAGGGAGACCCAGTACTTC. The full variable domain, completed using reference TRBV7-6 and TRBJ2-5, is GAGVSQSPRYKVTKRGQDVALRCDPISGHVSLYWYRQALGQGPEFLTYFNYEAQQDKSGLPNDRFSAERPEGSISTLTIQRTEQRDSAMYRCASSPPPAGARETQYFGPGTRLLVL.

The gene calls are TRBV2 and TRBJ2-5; TRBD2 matches at 8 bases. Germline trimming cut 3 bases from V and 4 bases from J; bases unmatched to any gene: 10. This CDR3 region has 16 residues. In germline, CDR1 is SNHLY, CDR2 FYNNEI. For the CDR3, the DNA is TGTGCCAGCAGTGAGATTTTAGGGCTAGCGGGAGAGACCCAGTACTTC. This gives the protein CASSEILGLAGETQYF.

The chain uses TRBV7-9 and TRBJ1-2, with TRBD1 matching 7 bases. The V gene end was trimmed by 1 base and the J gene end by 5 bases; junction bases not matched to a gene: 13. The germline V gene has CDR1 SEHNR and CDR2 FQNEAQ (reference sequence). This CDR3 is 17 amino acids long. Here the CDR3 DNA reads TGTGCCAGCAGCTTAGGCGCAGGGGGAGATACGGTTTATGGCTACACCTTC. This translates into CASSLGAGGDTVYGYTF.

This sequence joins TRBV9 and TRBJ2-1; D may be TRBD2 (7 bases). Germline assignment: CDR1 SGDLS and CDR2 YYNGEE. CDR3 length: 14 residues. V lost 4 bases, J lost 7 bases, and 15 bases lay in between. As DNA, the CDR3 is TGTGCCAGCAGCCCGGAGGGGGGGGAGAATGAGCAGTTCTTC. Amino acid sequence: CASSPEGGENEQFF.

A single count supports this clone. This chain links TRBV30 with TRBJ1-5; no clear D. The CDR3 runs to 14 residues. V lost 1 base and J 5 bases, leaving 12 bases between the germline ends. Germline CDR1 reads GTSNPN; CDR2 reads SVGIG (reference sequence). DNA of the CDR3: TGTGCCTGGAGTGATGGACGGGGATATCAGCCCCAGCATTTT. Protein product: CAWSDGRGYQPQHF.

The rearrangement uses TRBV9 and TRBJ1-4; D is unclear. Germline-derived CDR1 and CDR2 are SGDLS and YYNGEE. V dropped 4 bases and J dropped 6 bases, with 13 bases sitting between them. This CDR3 region has 14 residues. This chain's CDR3 is CASSKTPADEKLFF. The CDR3 nucleotides read TGTGCCAGCAGCAAGACACCCGCCGATGAAAAACTGTTTTTT.

The chain links TRBV30 to TRBJ2-4; 7 positions agree with TRBD2. Germline V gene data show CDR1 as GTSNPN and CDR2 as SVGIG (reference sequence). This CDR3 contains 12 residues. The J segment lost 8 bases and the V segment lost 0 bases, leaving 1 base of the junction unmatched. The CDR3 sequence: CAWSVRGDIQYF. Written as DNA, the CDR3 is TGTGCCTGGAGTGTACGGGGGGACATTCAGTACTTC.